The present entry profiles one TCR beta chain with its context. Its target is not known. J lost 0 bases, V lost 2 bases, and 3 bases had no gene match. CDR3 length: 15 residues. Germline V gives CDR1 ENHRY, CDR2 SYGVKD. The sample comes from a study of cytomegalovirus exposure and HLA in healthy donors. Findings and caveats of the study: There were reportedly fewer N-insertions in an Asian-associated ancestry cluster than the roughly 670-donor mean, in a later analysis. The only immune exposure information that was available was CMV serostatus.

The PCR had 60 Vbeta and 13 Jbeta primers. TCRdb's table, derived via immunoSEQ multiplex PCR, lists solely in-frame clones and lacks some. Among 150,000 to 200,000 clones listed, roughly 85% were seen once. The TCR originated in a woman between 50 and 59 years old in good health and CMV-seropositive. The V call is TRBV10-3, the J call TRBJ2-7, with 8 bases fitting TRBD2. Sequencing input: PBMCs. In DNA, the CDR3 is TGTGCCATCAGTGAGATTGGGACTAGCTCCTACGAGCAGTACTTC. It translates to CAISEIGTSSYEQYF.